The 22 T cell receptor beta chains given below trace back to one sample, sequenced in a study of blood T cell repertoires in COVID-19. Some clones are missing from TCRdb's copy, which holds only in-frame ones; the method was immunoSEQ multiplex PCR. Here the sample spans 130,000 to 150,000 clones, 84% being singletons. The sample was PBMCs or T cells enriched from blood (not recorded which). The receptors shown here come from a man aged 35 to 55 with acute COVID-19.

The V and J genes are TRBV5-5 and TRBJ1-1; a weak D match, TRBD1 (5 bases). CDR3 size: 15 residues. Germline V gene data show CDR1 as SGHKS and CDR2 as YYEKEE (reference sequence). V was shortened by 5 bases and J by 1 base, with 15 bases between the two germline ends. Written as DNA, the CDR3 is TGTGCCAGCAGTCTTTGGGGCGGTGGGAACACTGAAGCTTTCTTT. Protein sequence: CASSLWGGGNTEAFF.

The chain has TRBV6-5 and TRBJ2-5; D may be TRBD1 (6 bases). The V end lost 0 bases, the J end lost 4 bases, and 9 bases lay between the germline ends. Germline V lookup: CDR1 MNHEY, CDR2 SVGAGI. CDR3 length: 14 amino acids. This CDR3 reads CASSYSNRAETQYF. DNA of the CDR3: TGTGCCAGCAGTTACTCTAACAGGGCAGAGACCCAGTACTTC.

This clone has just one count. The genes are TRBV27 and TRBJ2-1; D unresolved. The CDR3 contains 17 residues. CDR1 MNHEY and CDR2 SMNVEV come from the germline V gene (reference sequence). Trimming took 5 bases from V and 0 from J, leaving 17 bases between them. In DNA form, the CDR3 reads TGTGCCAGCAGTCATAGACTCACCTTAAGCTCCTACAATGAGCAGTTCTTC. Translated: CASSHRLTLSSYNEQFF.

The rearrangement links TRBV4-3 to TRBJ1-1; tentatively, D is TRBD1 (6 bases). Trimming pared 1 base from V and 4 bases from J, leaving 10 bases between. Germline V gene data show CDR1 as LGHNA and CDR2 as YSLEER. The CDR3 runs to 14 residues. The CDR3 DNA sequence: TGCGCCAGCAGCCAAGTACAGGGATTCACTGAAGCTTTCTTT. Its protein product is CASSQVQGFTEAFF.

V usage is TRBV10-2 and J usage is TRBJ2-1; 8 bases align to TRBD2. The CDR3 is 14 residues long. The germline V gene encodes CDR1 WSHSY and CDR2 SAAADI. J lost 6 bases, V lost 7 bases, and 8 bases had no gene match. In nucleotides, the CDR3 is TGCGCCAGCATCCCCAGCGGGGGTCTCAATGAGCAGTTCTTC. It is translated as CASIPSGGLNEQFF.

The gene calls are TRBV27 and TRBJ2-7; 8 nucleotides align to TRBD1. There are 14 residues in the CDR3. V lost 6 bases to trimming and J lost 5 bases; unmatched junction nucleotides: 9. Germline V CDR1 and CDR2: MNHEY, SMNVEV (reference sequence). The CDR3 reads CASRRTGFTNEQYF. The CDR3 DNA is TGTGCCAGCAGGAGGACAGGGTTTACCAACGAGCAGTACTTC.

About this clone: At one boundary the junction diverges from the germline segment, which might be a read error. V and J are TRBV7-2 and TRBJ2-1; tentatively, D is TRBD2 (6 bases). This CDR3 comprises 11 residues. Germline assignment: CDR1 SGHTA and CDR2 FQGNSA. The CDR3 is CASTPGREMVF. Written as DNA, the CDR3 is TGTGCCAGCACCCCTGGTCGGGAGATGGTCTTC.

This chain joins TRBV6-5 and TRBJ2-7; D is uncertain. The CDR3 is 14 amino acids. Germline CDR1 reads MNHEY; CDR2 reads SVGAGI. Trimming cost V 3 bases and J 2 bases, with 11 bases left between them. In DNA form, the CDR3 reads TGTGCCAGCAGTTATGACACCCCCCCCTACGAGCAGTACTTC. Encoded protein: CASSYDTPPYEQYF.

V gene TRBV14 combines with J gene TRBJ2-2, with 12 bases aligning to TRBD1. J was trimmed by 4 bases and V by 1 base; bases with no gene match: 4. CDR1 SGHDN and CDR2 FVKESK come from the germline V gene. The CDR3 consists of 17 residues. The CDR3 nucleotides are TGTGCCAGCAGCCAAGTGGGACAGGGGGCCGGCACCGGGGAGCTGTTTTTT. It codes for CASSQVGQGAGTGELFF.

The chain employs TRBV6-2 or TRBV6-3 and TRBJ1-1, with 11 positions matching TRBD1. Germline lookup yields CDR1 MNHEY and CDR2 SVGEGT. The V and J ends lost 6 bases and 11 bases, in that order; junction bases with no gene match: 11. The CDR3 consists of 14 residues. The CDR3 DNA reads as TGTGCCAGCAGCCCCGGGACAGGGGGGGCCAGGGCTTTCTTT. This translates into CASSPGTGGARAFF.

This chain links TRBV9 with TRBJ1-1, with no clear D. The V and J ends lost 0 bases and 5 bases respectively, with 8 bases between them. CDR1 is SGDLS and CDR2 is YYNGEE in the germline V gene. The CDR3 has 13 residues. The CDR3: CASSVGQVTEAFF. CDR3 nucleotides: TGTGCCAGCAGCGTAGGGCAAGTTACTGAAGCTTTCTTT.

The V call is TRBV7-6, the J call TRBJ2-7, with TRBD2 identical over 9 bases. V was pared by 1 base and J by 6 bases, with 10 bases of the junction left unmatched. The length of the CDR3 is 16 residues. From germline, CDR1 is SGHVS and CDR2 FNYEAQ. In DNA form, the CDR3 reads TGTGCCAGCAGCTTAGAGGTGGCGGGAGGGTTGGGCGAGCAGTACTTC. Protein product: CASSLEVAGGLGEQYF.

The genes are TRBV11-2 and TRBJ1-1, with a possible D match to TRBD1 (5 bases). Germline loops: CDR1 SGHAT, CDR2 FQNNGV. This CDR3 comprises 15 residues. V lost 6 bases and J 4 bases, leaving 18 bases between the germline ends. CDR3 sequence reads: CASRPIQGLVTEAFF. The CDR3 DNA sequence: TGTGCCAGCAGACCTATCCAGGGTTTGGTCACTGAAGCTTTCTTT.

The rearrangement uses TRBV10-3 and TRBJ1-5; 8 bases fit TRBD1. J gave up 6 bases and V 3 bases, and 10 bases lay outside the gene matches. This CDR3 comprises 16 residues. Germline V gene data show CDR1 as ENHRY and CDR2 as SYGVKD. The CDR3 sequence: CAISDRGRDSGQPQHF. CDR3 bases: TGTGCCATCAGTGACAGGGGGCGCGATTCGGGTCAGCCCCAGCATTTT.

This chain connects TRBV9 to TRBJ2-3; 13 bases are a match to TRBD2. The CDR3 sequence is 15 residues long. The germline gives CDR1 SGDLS, CDR2 YYNGEE. The V and J ends lost 4 bases and 6 bases, in that order; junction bases with no gene match: 5. CDR3: CASSFRLAGGDTQYF. In nucleotides, the CDR3 is TGTGCCAGCAGCTTCCGACTAGCGGGAGGTGATACGCAGTATTTT.

The rearrangement uses TRBV7-9 and TRBJ2-7; a possible D gene is TRBD2 (6 bases). Trimming removed 5 bases from V and 6 bases from J, with 11 bases in between. The germline CDR1 and CDR2 sequences are SEHNR and FQNEAQ (reference sequence). This CDR3 comprises 12 residues. CDR3 coding DNA: TGTGCCAGCAGCCCCAGGGACTCCGAGCAGTACTTC. It codes for CASSPRDSEQYF.

The J gene is TRBJ2-1, the V gene TRBV5-1; 9 nucleotides align to TRBD1. CDR1 SGHRS and CDR2 YFSETQ come from the germline V gene. This CDR3 region has 15 residues. With 4 bases clipped from V and 9 bases from J, the junction kept 11 bases outside the gene matches. Written as DNA, the CDR3 is TGCGCCAGCAGCGGGGGACAGGGAATTAAGAGTGAGCAGTTCTTC. Amino acids: CASSGGQGIKSEQFF.

The chain links TRBV19 to TRBJ1-5; 7 positions agree with TRBD1. Germline CDR1 LNHDA, CDR2 SQIVND (reference sequence). The ends lost 5 bases at V and 9 bases at J; junction bases unmatched: 13. This CDR3 is 15 amino acids long. The CDR3 protein is CASSDRVGPGGPQHF. In DNA form, the CDR3 reads TGTGCCAGTAGTGACAGGGTCGGACCTGGGGGGCCCCAGCATTTT. Full variable domain (remainder filled in from reference TRBV19 and TRBJ1-5): DGGITQSPKYLFRKEGQNVTLSCEQNLNHDAMYWYRQDPGQGLRLIYYSQIVNDFQKGDIAEGYSVSREKKESFPLTVTSAQKNPTAFYLCASSDRVGPGGPQHFGDGTRLSIL.

The chain combines TRBV4-1 with TRBJ2-4; TRBD1 is a possible D gene (6 bases). V lost 1 base and J lost 0, with 10 bases in between. Germline CDR1 reads MGHRA; CDR2 reads YSYEKL. There are 16 residues in the CDR3. CDR3: CASSQVDSLAKNIQYF. The CDR3 DNA follows: TGCGCCAGCAGCCAAGTGGACAGCCTAGCCAAAAACATTCAGTACTTC.

V gene TRBV18 combines with J gene TRBJ2-7; maybe TRBD2 (6 bases). The CDR3 loop spans 14 amino acids. The germline gives CDR1 KGHSH, CDR2 LQKENI. Trimming pared 0 bases from V and 2 bases from J, leaving 8 bases between. The CDR3 coding sequence is TGTGCCAGCTCACCACCTACGGGGGCCTACGAGCAGTACTTC. Its translation: CASSPPTGAYEQYF.

The CDR3 region is CASSGSGGPYEQYF. As DNA, the CDR3 is TGTGCCAGCAGCGGTAGCGGGGGTCCCTACGAGCAGTACTTC. The chain has TRBV9 and TRBJ2-7; 9 bases map to TRBD2. The CDR3 covers 14 residues. Germline values: CDR1 SGDLS, CDR2 YYNGEE. After removal of 3 bases from V and 2 bases from J, the junction contained 3 bases not matched to a gene.

The chain uses TRBV24-1 and TRBJ2-3; TRBD1 is a possible D gene (6 bases). Trimming removed 4 bases from V and 0 bases from J, with 16 bases in between. The CDR3 is 17 amino acids. The germline gives CDR1 KGHDR, CDR2 SFDVKD. The CDR3 coding sequence is TGTGCCACCAGTGAATCCTCCGGGACAAGTAGCACAGATACGCAGTATTTT. Its translation: CATSESSGTSSTDTQYF.